These 25 T cell receptor beta chains were all obtained from the same sample, sequenced in a study of radiotherapy plus CTLA-4 blockade in lung cancer. Profiling relied on immunoSEQ multiplex PCR, and the TCRdb table lists in-frame clones only, not all of them. The sample includes some 30,000 clones, over 60% of them seen just once. The sample was peripheral blood, taken from a patient treated with radiotherapy plus ipilimumab. Every receptor here comes from a human donor with non-small cell lung cancer that progressed on radiotherapy plus ipilimumab.

This chain links TRBV5-4 with TRBJ2-1; tentatively, D is TRBD1 (6 bases). This CDR3 has 12 amino acids. CDR1 and CDR2 from the germline V gene are SGHNT and YYREEE (reference sequence). Trimming stripped 9 bases from V and 4 bases from J, with 11 bases between. The CDR3 bases are TGTGCCACCGGGACACCGTACAATGAGCAGTTCTTC. Amino acids: CATGTPYNEQFF.

As DNA, the CDR3 is TGTGCCAGCAGCTTATATCTAGCGGGAACGGATACGCAGTATTTT. Residues: CASSLYLAGTDTQYF. The chain couples TRBV7-2 to TRBJ2-3, with TRBD2 matching 9 bases. V trimming: 2 bases; J trimming: 6 bases; junction bases outside the gene matches: 6. The CDR3 totals 15 residues. The germline CDR1 and CDR2 sequences are SGHTA and FQGNSA.

CDR3 loop: CASSSGSTTNEKLFF. As DNA, the CDR3 is TGTGCCAGCAGTTCAGGGAGCACAACTAATGAAAAACTGTTTTTT. J is TRBJ1-4 and V is TRBV28; tentative D call: TRBD1 (5 bases). The germline CDR1 and CDR2 sequences are MDHEN and SYDVKM. The CDR3 has 15 amino acids. V was cut by 4 bases and J by 0 bases, with 9 bases left in between.

The chain joins TRBV7-9 to TRBJ1-1; D ambiguous. Trimming took 6 bases from V and 6 from J, leaving 11 bases between them. Looked up from germline, CDR1 is SEHNR and CDR2 is FQNEAQ (reference sequence). CDR3 length equals 12 residues. The CDR3 DNA follows: TGTGCCAGCAGAATGGGCCCCTCTGAAGCTTTCTTT. It encodes CASRMGPSEAFF. Full variable domain (missing parts from reference TRBV7-9 and TRBJ1-1): DTGVSQNPRHKITKRGQNVTFRCDPISEHNRLYWYRQTLGQGPEFLTYFQNEAQLEKSRLLSDRFSAERPKGSFSTLEIQRTEQGDSAMYLCASRMGPSEAFFGQGTRLTVV.

The chain joins TRBV2 to TRBJ1-1; D is unclear. From germline, CDR1 is SNHLY and CDR2 FYNNEI. The CDR3 sequence is 14 residues long. Deletions cut 2 bases from V and 0 bases from J, with 7 bases between. CDR3: CASSELTVNTEAFF. CDR3 nucleotide sequence: TGTGCCAGCAGTGAACTGACGGTGAACACTGAAGCTTTCTTT.

The chain combines TRBV7-2 with TRBJ2-1; 8 nucleotides match TRBD2. This CDR3 comprises 13 residues. Per the germline V gene, CDR1 is SGHTA and CDR2 is FQGNSA. V was pared by 6 bases and J by 7 bases, with 5 bases of the junction left unmatched. CDR3 bases: TGTGCCAGCAGTCGCGGCGGGGGGAATGAGCAGTTCTTC. This sequence encodes CASSRGGGNEQFF.

This sequence joins TRBV28 and TRBJ1-4; D is perhaps TRBD1 (6 bases). The CDR3 extends over 14 amino acids. The germline gives CDR1 MDHEN, CDR2 SYDVKM. Trimming shortened V by 7 bases and J by 8 bases, and 17 bases separated the two germline ends. CDR3 nucleotide sequence: TGTGCCAGCAACCAAGGGGGGGGCGGGGAAAAACTGTTTTTT. Translation gives CASNQGGGGEKLFF.

The J gene is TRBJ2-1, the V gene TRBV5-6; D unclear. CDR3 length equals 14 residues. CDR1 SGHDT and CDR2 YYEEEE come from the germline V gene. V lost 2 bases, J lost 6 bases, and 12 bases lay in between. The CDR3 DNA reads TGTGCCAGCAGCTTAGGCTACCGAGGCAATGAGCAGTTCTTC. Encoded protein: CASSLGYRGNEQFF.

The chain is built from TRBV5-4 and TRBJ2-2; the match to TRBD1 covers 9 bases. After removal of 4 bases from V and 6 bases from J, the junction contained 7 bases not matched to a gene. The CDR3 has 15 amino acids. CDR1 and CDR2 from the germline V gene are SGHNT and YYREEE (reference sequence). CDR3 protein: CASSPRTGEAGELFF. In nucleotides, the CDR3 is TGTGCCAGCAGCCCTCGGACAGGGGAGGCCGGGGAGCTGTTTTTT.

Points on this clone: An end of the junction differs from the germline gene, which may be a read error. The chain joins TRBV15 to TRBJ2-2; TRBD1 agrees at 8 bases. In germline, CDR1 is LNHNV, CDR2 YYDKDF (reference sequence). CDR3 length: 19 amino acids. The DNA of the CDR3 is TGTTCCACCAGCAGCTTGGTGGGGTACAGGGGGGCGAACACCGGGGAGCTGTTTTTT. Protein: CSTSSLVGYRGANTGELFF. Using reference TRBV15 and TRBJ2-2 for the parts outside the CDR3, the full variable domain is DAMVIQNPRYQVTQFGKPVTLSCSQTLNHNVMYWYQQKSSQAPKLLFHYYDKDFNNEADTPDNFQSRRPNTSFCFLDIRSPGLGDTAMYLCSTSSLVGYRGANTGELFFGEGSRLTVL.

The CDR3 spells CASSYGQDGSGNTIYF. CDR3 sequence (DNA): TGCGCCAGCAGCTACGGACAGGACGGCTCTGGAAACACCATATATTTT. The J gene is TRBJ1-3, the V gene TRBV5-1; 7 nucleotides match TRBD1. Unmatched junction bases numbered 6, after V lost 3 bases and J lost 0 bases. CDR3 length: 16 residues. Germline V CDR1 and CDR2: SGHRS, YFSETQ.

The gene calls are TRBV30 and TRBJ2-5; D possibly corresponds to TRBD2 (5 bases). Germline V CDR1 and CDR2: GTSNPN, SVGIG (reference sequence). This CDR3 has 14 residues. Trimming took off 8 bases at V and 0 bases at J, with 16 bases between the two ends. The CDR3 loop is CAGFPSGNQETQYF. CDR3 nucleotides: TGTGCCGGGTTTCCTTCGGGGAACCAAGAGACCCAGTACTTC.

The chain links TRBV5-1 to TRBJ2-7, with 10 bases fitting TRBD2. Germline-derived CDR1 and CDR2 are SGHRS and YFSETQ. J lost 3 bases, V lost 7 bases, and 4 bases had no gene match. CDR3 length: 13 amino acids. The CDR3 DNA reads TGCGCCAGCCGTTTAGCGGGAGGCTACGAGCAGTACTTC. Residues: CASRLAGGYEQYF. Full variable domain (missing parts from reference TRBV5-1 and TRBJ2-7): KAGVTQTPRYLIKTRGQQVTLSCSPISGHRSVSWYQQTPGQGLQFLFEYFSETQRNKGNFPGRFSGRQFSNSRSEMNVSTLELGDSALYLCASRLAGGYEQYFGPGTRLTVT.

The CDR3 DNA sequence: TGTGCCAGCAGTGCGGGACTAGCGGGGTCCACAGATACGCAGTATTTT. Translation: CASSAGLAGSTDTQYF. The rearrangement joins TRBV2 to TRBJ2-3; TRBD2 matches 13 bases. The V gene's germline CDR1 is SNHLY and CDR2 FYNNEI. V gave up 4 bases and J gave up 2 bases; unmatched junction bases: 3. The CDR3 contains 16 residues.

The chain couples TRBV5-8 to TRBJ2-2; 7 bases align to TRBD1. Germline V gene sequence: CDR1 SGHTS, CDR2 YDEGEE. The CDR3 has 15 amino acids. The V and J ends lost 4 bases and 4 bases, in that order; junction bases with no gene match: 7. CDR3 sequence (DNA): TGTGCCAGCAGCGCCCGGGACAGACTCACCGGGGAGCTGTTTTTT. Protein product: CASSARDRLTGELFF.

V gene TRBV10-3 combines with J gene TRBJ2-2; D perhaps matches TRBD1 (6 bases). Germline V lookup: CDR1 ENHRY, CDR2 SYGVKD. CDR3 length equals 16 residues. V shed 4 bases and J shed 7 bases, with 19 bases lying between them. The CDR3 region has the DNA TGTGCCATCAGTGCGAGCAGGGGTGCTAATCACGGGGAGCTGTTTTTT. It yields the protein CAISASRGANHGELFF.

The chain recombines TRBV7-9 with TRBJ2-7; no reliable D call. V was shortened by 7 bases and J by 4 bases, with 11 bases between the two germline ends. Germline lookup yields CDR1 SEHNR and CDR2 FQNEAQ (reference sequence). This CDR3 contains 12 residues. This CDR3 reads CASTSLGYEQYF. The CDR3 bases are TGTGCCAGCACCTCCTTAGGTTACGAGCAGTACTTC.

The chain couples TRBV27 to TRBJ2-1; 8 nucleotides align to TRBD1. The CDR3 is made up of 13 amino acids. Germline CDR1 reads MNHEY; CDR2 reads SMNVEV (reference sequence). After removal of 5 bases from V and 10 bases from J, the junction contained 7 bases not matched to a gene. The CDR3 here is CASSPWDRLEQFF. As DNA, the CDR3 is TGTGCCAGCAGTCCCTGGGACAGGTTGGAGCAGTTCTTC.

This rearrangement joins TRBV6-5 to TRBJ1-3; 8 nucleotides line up with TRBD1. The V gene end was trimmed by 6 bases and the J gene end by 9 bases; junction bases not matched to a gene: 7. The CDR3 is 13 amino acids. Per the germline V gene, CDR1 is MNHEY and CDR2 is SVGAGI. CDR3: CASSSDRGGTIYF. The CDR3 nucleotides read TGTGCCAGCAGCTCTGACAGGGGAGGCACCATATATTTT.

The chain employs TRBV19 and TRBJ1-2; the D gene is possibly TRBD1 (6 bases). Per the germline V gene, CDR1 is LNHDA and CDR2 is SQIVND (reference sequence). The CDR3 extends over 13 amino acids. V shed 5 bases and J shed 4 bases, with 11 bases lying between them. The CDR3 here is CASSPDRSYGYTF. The CDR3 nucleotides are TGTGCCAGTAGTCCGGACAGAAGCTATGGCTACACCTTC.

The CDR3 DNA is TGTGCCAGCAGTTCACCTCGGACAGGACTCTACGAGCAGTACTTC. This encodes CASSSPRTGLYEQYF. The chain joins TRBV6-5 to TRBJ2-7; 7 bases align to TRBD1. The CDR3 extends over 15 amino acids. Unmatched junction bases numbered 9, after V lost 4 bases and J lost 3 bases. From germline, CDR1 is MNHEY and CDR2 SVGAGI.

This chain links TRBV6-5 with TRBJ2-3; 12 nucleotides align to TRBD2. The CDR3 has 15 amino acids. The V segment lost 6 bases and the J segment 4 bases; nucleotides outside the gene matches: 5. Looked up from germline, CDR1 is MNHEY and CDR2 is SVGAGI. As DNA, the CDR3 is TGTGCCAGCAGCCCGACTAGCGGGAGTGCAGATACGCAGTATTTT. Encoded protein: CASSPTSGSADTQYF.

This chain links TRBV15 with TRBJ1-4; the D is unclear. V was cut by 1 base and J by 4 bases, with 10 bases left in between. The CDR3 is 15 residues long. Germline CDR1 and CDR2: LNHNV and YYDKDF (reference sequence). CDR3 nucleotides: TGTGCCACCAGCAGAGCAATCACCCTTAATGAAAAACTGTTTTTT. Translated: CATSRAITLNEKLFF.

CDR3 nucleotides: TGTGCCACCAGCAGAGGGCGAGAGACCCAGTACTTC. Translation: CATSRGRETQYF. The chain joins TRBV15 to TRBJ2-5; D gene ambiguous. Trimming shortened V by 1 base and J by 4 bases, and 4 bases separated the two germline ends. The CDR3 totals 12 residues. Germline assignment: CDR1 LNHNV and CDR2 YYDKDF (reference sequence).

The table lists this clone with a count of one. CDR3 in amino acids: CASSLPGQGSYEQYF. The CDR3, as DNA: TGTGCCAGCAGTCTTCCCGGACAGGGCTCCTACGAGCAGTACTTC. The rearrangement joins TRBV28 to TRBJ2-7, with 8 bases matching TRBD1. The V and J ends lost 5 bases and 0 bases, in that order; junction bases with no gene match: 6. CDR1 and CDR2 (germline): MDHEN, SYDVKM. The CDR3 totals 15 residues.